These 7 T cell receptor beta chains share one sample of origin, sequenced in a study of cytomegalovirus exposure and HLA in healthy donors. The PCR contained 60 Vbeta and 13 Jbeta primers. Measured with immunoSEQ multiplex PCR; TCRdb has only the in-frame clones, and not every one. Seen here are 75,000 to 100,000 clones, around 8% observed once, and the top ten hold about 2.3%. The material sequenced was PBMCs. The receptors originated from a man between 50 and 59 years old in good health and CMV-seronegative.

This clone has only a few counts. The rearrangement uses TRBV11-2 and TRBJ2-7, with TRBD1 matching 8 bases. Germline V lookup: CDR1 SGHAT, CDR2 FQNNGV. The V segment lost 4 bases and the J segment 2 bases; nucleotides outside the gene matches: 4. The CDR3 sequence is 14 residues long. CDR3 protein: CASSSRQGPYEQYF. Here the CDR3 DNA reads TGTGCCAGCAGCTCTCGACAGGGGCCCTACGAGCAGTACTTC.

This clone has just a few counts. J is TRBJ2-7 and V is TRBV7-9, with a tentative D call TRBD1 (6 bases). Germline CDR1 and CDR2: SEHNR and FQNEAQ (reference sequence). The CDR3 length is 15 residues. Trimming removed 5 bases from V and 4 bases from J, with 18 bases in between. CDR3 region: CASSHRGGFPYEQYF. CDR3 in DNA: TGTGCCAGCAGCCACCGAGGGGGATTCCCTTACGAGCAGTACTTC.

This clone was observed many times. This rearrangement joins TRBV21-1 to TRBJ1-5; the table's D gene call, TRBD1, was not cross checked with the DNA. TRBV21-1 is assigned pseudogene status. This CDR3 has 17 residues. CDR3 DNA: TGTGCCAGCAGCCTCTTGGCCCGGACAGGGGAGGATCAGCCCCAGCATTTT. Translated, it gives CASSLLARTGEDQPQHF.

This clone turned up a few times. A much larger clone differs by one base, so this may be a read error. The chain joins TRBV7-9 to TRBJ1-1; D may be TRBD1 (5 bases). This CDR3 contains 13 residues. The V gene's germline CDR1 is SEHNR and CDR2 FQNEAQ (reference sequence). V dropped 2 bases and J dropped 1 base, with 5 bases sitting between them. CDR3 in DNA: TGTGCCAGCAGCTTACAGGGGAACACTGAAGCTTTCTTT. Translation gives CASSLQGNTEAFF. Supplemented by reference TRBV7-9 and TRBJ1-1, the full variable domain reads DTGVSQNPRHKITKRGQNVTFRCDPISEHNRLYWYRQTLGQGPEFLTYFQNEAQLEKSRLLSDRFSAERPKGSFSTLEIQRTEQGDSAMYLCASSLQGNTEAFFGQGTRLTVV.

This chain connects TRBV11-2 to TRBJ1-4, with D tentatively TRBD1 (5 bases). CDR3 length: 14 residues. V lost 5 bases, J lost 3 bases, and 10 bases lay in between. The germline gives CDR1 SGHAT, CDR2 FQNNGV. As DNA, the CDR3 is TGTGCCAGCAGCCGCGACAGATCTAATGAAAAACTGTTTTTT. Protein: CASSRDRSNEKLFF. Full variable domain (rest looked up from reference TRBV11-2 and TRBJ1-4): EAGVAQSPRYKIIEKRQSVAFWCNPISGHATLYWYQQILGQGPKLLIQFQNNGVVDDSQLPKDRFSAERLKGVDSTLKIQPAKLEDSAVYLCASSRDRSNEKLFFGSGTQLSVL.

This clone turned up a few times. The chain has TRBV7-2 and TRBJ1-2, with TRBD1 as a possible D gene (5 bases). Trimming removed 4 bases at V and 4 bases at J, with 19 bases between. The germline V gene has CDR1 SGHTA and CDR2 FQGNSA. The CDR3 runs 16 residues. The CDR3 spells CASSSHPIDRVYGYTF. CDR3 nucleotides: TGTGCCAGCAGCTCGCACCCCATTGACAGAGTCTATGGCTACACCTTC.

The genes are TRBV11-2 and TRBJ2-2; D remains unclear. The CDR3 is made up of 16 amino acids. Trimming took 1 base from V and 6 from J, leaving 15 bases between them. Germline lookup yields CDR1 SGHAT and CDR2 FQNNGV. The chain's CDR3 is CASSLALLSVAGELFF. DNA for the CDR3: TGTGCCAGCAGCTTAGCTCTCCTGAGCGTCGCCGGGGAGCTGTTTTTT.